This is a list of T cell receptor beta chains from one sample in a study of blood T cell repertoires in COVID-19. The table came from immunoSEQ multiplex PCR; TCRdb's copy has only in-frame clones and leaves some out. In the table there are nearly 350,000 clones, about 88% of which are singletons. The sample comprised PBMCs or T cells enriched from blood (not recorded which). The receptors come from a woman aged 25 to 45 who had recovered from COVID-19. Both conserved end residues are part of each CDR3. A D gene is named only where the DNA matches it firmly. Some rows mark clone size as missing; the rest say once, few, many or name a class of expanded clone.

clone size,V gene,D gene,J gene,CDR3 protein,CDR3 DNA
.,TRBV2,.,TRBJ1-2,CASSENSPANYGYTF,TGTGCCAGCAGTGAAAATTCTCCGGCTAACTATGGCTACACCTTC
once,TRBV12-3/TRBV12-4,.,TRBJ2-5,CASSTQETQYF,TGTGCCAGCAGTACCCAGGAAACCCAGTACTTC
.,TRBV3-1/TRBV3-2,TRBD2,TRBJ2-7,CASSQAGGGSSYEQYF,TGTGCCAGCAGCCAAGCGGGGGGGGGAAGCTCTTATGAGCAGTACTTC
few,TRBV28,.,TRBJ1-1,CASTLSGGGTEAFF,TGTGCCAGCACCCTTTCCGGAGGAGGCACTGAAGCTTTCTTT
.,TRBV28,.,TRBJ2-5,CASSLSVSETQYF,TGTGCCAGCAGTTTATCCGTATCGGAGACCCAGTACTTC
.,TRBV28,TRBD1,TRBJ1-3,CASRPTGGLSGNTIYF,TGTGCCAGCAGGCCAACAGGGGGCCTCTCTGGAAACACCATATATTTT
.,TRBV19,TRBD1,TRBJ1-4,CASSSRDRREKLFF,TGTGCCAGTAGTAGCCGGGACAGGAGAGAAAAACTGTTTTTT
.,TRBV6-5,.,TRBJ1-1,CASSYTPDRNTEAFF,TGTGCCAGCAGTTACACACCAGACAGGAACACTGAAGCTTTCTTT
.,TRBV2,TRBD1,TRBJ1-4,CASSEGTGNEKLFF,TGTGCCAGCAGTGAAGGGACAGGGAATGAAAAACTGTTTTTT
.,TRBV28,.,TRBJ2-7,CASRSGGGHYEQYF,TGTGCCAGCAGAAGTGGGGGCGGGCATTACGAGCAGTACTTC
.,TRBV10-3,TRBD1,TRBJ2-5,CAIRDDGTGGETQYF,TGTGCCATCAGGGACGACGGGACAGGGGGAGAGACCCAGTACTTC
.,TRBV30,TRBD2,TRBJ2-3,CAWSDGTSGGATDTQYF,TGTGCCTGGAGTGACGGGACTAGCGGGGGGGCCACAGATACGCAGTATTTT
.,TRBV10-3,.,TRBJ2-4,CAISEGDTADRGNIQYF,TGTGCCATCAGTGAGGGGGACACTGCTGATAGGGGGAACATTCAGTACTTC
.,TRBV30,.,TRBJ1-2,CAWSVGDFYGYTF,TGTGCCTGGAGCGTCGGCGACTTCTATGGCTACACCTTC
.,TRBV27,TRBD2,TRBJ2-7,CASSRAGGSYEQYF,TGTGCCAGCAGTCGAGCGGGGGGGTCCTACGAGCAGTACTTC
.,TRBV7-9,.,TRBJ1-2,CASSLRGDEGYTF,TGTGCCAGCAGCTTAAGGGGCGATGAGGGCTACACCTTC
once,TRBV28,TRBD1,TRBJ1-2,CASSLYRGGYGYTF,TGTGCCAGCAGTTTATACAGGGGCGGCTATGGCTACACCTTC
.,TRBV9,.,TRBJ2-2,CASSADGGLGTGELFF,TGTGCCAGCAGCGCGGACGGAGGGTTGGGCACCGGGGAGCTGTTTTTT
.,TRBV30,TRBD1,TRBJ1-3,CAWDRGQGGNTIYF,TGTGCCTGGGACAGGGGGCAAGGTGGAAACACCATATATTTT
.,TRBV10-2,TRBD2,TRBJ2-1,CASSARGGLGQDEQFF,TGCGCCAGCAGTGCCCGGGGGGGGTTGGGCCAAGATGAGCAGTTCTTC
.,TRBV4-1,TRBD1,TRBJ1-1,CASSQLGTVMNTEAFF,TGCGCCAGCAGCCAATTAGGGACAGTCATGAACACTGAAGCTTTCTTT
.,TRBV28,TRBD1,TRBJ2-5,CASISTGGRQETQYF,TGTGCCAGCATTTCGACAGGGGGGCGCCAAGAGACCCAGTACTTC
.,TRBV24-1,TRBD1,TRBJ2-1,CATSDVTGTASYNEQFF,TGTGCCACCAGTGACGTGACGGGGACAGCTTCCTACAATGAGCAGTTCTTC
.,TRBV10-3,.,TRBJ1-6,CAIGLDGSYNSPLHF,TGTGCCATCGGACTCGATGGGTCCTATAATTCACCCCTCCACTTT
.,TRBV29-1,TRBD2,TRBJ2-3,CSVAPGAGGTDTQYF,TGCAGCGTTGCCCCCGGGGCGGGGGGTACAGATACGCAGTATTTT
.,TRBV28,.,TRBJ2-7,CASRPGQGSFGRVYEQYF,TGTGCCAGCAGACCAGGACAGGGAAGCTTTGGGAGGGTCTACGAGCAGTACTTC
.,TRBV19,TRBD2,TRBJ2-3,CASSILAGGTDTQYF,TGTGCCAGTAGTATTCTAGCGGGGGGCACAGATACGCAGTATTTT
.,TRBV7-6,TRBD1,TRBJ1-4,CASSSETGGLGEKLFF,TGTGCCAGCAGCTCAGAAACAGGGGGCCTGGGGGAAAAACTGTTTTTT
.,TRBV5-1,TRBD1,TRBJ1-1,CASRLTGVATEAFF,TGCGCCAGCAGACTGACAGGGGTTGCCACTGAAGCTTTCTTT
.,TRBV28,TRBD1,TRBJ1-1,CASSKAGGNTEAFF,TGTGCCAGCAGTAAAGCAGGGGGGAACACTGAAGCTTTCTTT
.,TRBV6-5,TRBD1,TRBJ2-1,CASRRTGSYNEQFF,TGTGCCAGCAGAAGGACAGGCTCCTACAATGAGCAGTTCTTC
few,TRBV5-6,.,TRBJ2-7,CASSYHSGEQYF,TGTGCCAGCAGCTATCATTCGGGGGAGCAGTACTTC
.,TRBV6-4,.,TRBJ1-6,CASSDSFAGSSPLHF,TGTGCCAGCAGTGACTCATTCGCGGGTAGCTCACCCCTCCACTTT
once,TRBV29-1,.,TRBJ2-7,CSVEAPRGPDYEQYF,TGCAGCGTTGAAGCTCCTCGAGGTCCAGACTACGAGCAGTACTTC
once,TRBV6-5,.,TRBJ1-5,CASRGPFGNQPQHF,TGTGCCAGCAGGGGGCCGTTCGGCAATCAGCCCCAGCATTTT
.,TRBV23-1,TRBD2,TRBJ2-1,CASSQPEGAGGHEQFF,TGCGCCAGCAGTCAGCCCGAGGGAGCGGGGGGTCATGAGCAGTTCTTC
.,TRBV2,.,TRBJ1-2,CASSELIPSLATNYGYTF,TGTGCCAGCAGTGAATTGATCCCCTCCTTGGCCACTAACTATGGCTACACCTTC